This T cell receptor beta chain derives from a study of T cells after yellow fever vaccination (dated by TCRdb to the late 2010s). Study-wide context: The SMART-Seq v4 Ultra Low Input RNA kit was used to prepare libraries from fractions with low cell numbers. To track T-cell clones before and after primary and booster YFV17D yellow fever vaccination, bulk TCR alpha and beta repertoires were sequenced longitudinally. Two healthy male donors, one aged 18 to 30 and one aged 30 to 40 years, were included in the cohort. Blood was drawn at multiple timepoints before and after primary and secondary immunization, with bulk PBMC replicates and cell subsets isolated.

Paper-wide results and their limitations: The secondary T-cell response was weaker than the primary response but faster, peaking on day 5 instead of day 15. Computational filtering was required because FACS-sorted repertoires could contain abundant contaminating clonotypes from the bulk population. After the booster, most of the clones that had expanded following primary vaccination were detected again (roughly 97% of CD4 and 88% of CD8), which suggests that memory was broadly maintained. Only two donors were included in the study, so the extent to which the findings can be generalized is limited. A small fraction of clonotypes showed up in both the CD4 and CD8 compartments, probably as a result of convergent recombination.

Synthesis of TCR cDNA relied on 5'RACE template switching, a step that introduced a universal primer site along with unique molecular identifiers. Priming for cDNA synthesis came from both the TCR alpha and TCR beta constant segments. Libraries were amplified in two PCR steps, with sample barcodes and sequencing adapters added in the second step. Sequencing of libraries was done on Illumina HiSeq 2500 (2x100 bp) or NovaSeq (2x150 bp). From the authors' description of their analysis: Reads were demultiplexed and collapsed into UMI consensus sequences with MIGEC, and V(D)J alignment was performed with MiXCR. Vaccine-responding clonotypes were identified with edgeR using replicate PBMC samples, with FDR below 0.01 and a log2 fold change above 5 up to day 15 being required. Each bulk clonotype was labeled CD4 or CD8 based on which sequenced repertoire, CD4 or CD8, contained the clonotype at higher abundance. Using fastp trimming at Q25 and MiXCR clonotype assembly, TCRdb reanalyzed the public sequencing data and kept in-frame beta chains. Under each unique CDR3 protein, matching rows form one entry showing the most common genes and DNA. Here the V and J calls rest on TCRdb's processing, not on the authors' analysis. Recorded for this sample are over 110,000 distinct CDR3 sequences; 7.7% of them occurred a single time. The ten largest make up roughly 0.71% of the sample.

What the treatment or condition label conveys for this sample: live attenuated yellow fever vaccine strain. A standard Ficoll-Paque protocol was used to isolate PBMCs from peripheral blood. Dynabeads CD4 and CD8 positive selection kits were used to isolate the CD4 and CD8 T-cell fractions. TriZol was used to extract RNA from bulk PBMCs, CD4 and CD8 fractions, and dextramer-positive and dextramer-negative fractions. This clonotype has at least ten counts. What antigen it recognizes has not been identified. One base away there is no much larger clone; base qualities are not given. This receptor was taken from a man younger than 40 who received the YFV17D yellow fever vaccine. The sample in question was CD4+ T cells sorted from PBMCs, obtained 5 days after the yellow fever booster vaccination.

CDR3 region: CASSLEGRGPNNEQFF. At the DNA level, the sequence is TGTGCCAGCAGCTTAGAAGGCAGGGGACCAAACAATGAGCAGTTCTTC. The sequence joins TRBV7-2 to TRBJ2-1; a weak D assignment points to TRBD1 (6 bases agree). Trimming at the junction amounts to 1 base on V and 5 bases on J, and the germline ends lie 15 bases apart. The germline V gene specifies SGHTA as CDR1 and FQGNSA as CDR2. The cysteine opens and the phenylalanine closes a CDR3 of 16 amino acids. The kept DNA is CDR3 alone, 48 bases in frame from the first base.